This TCR beta chain emerged from a study of blood T cell repertoires in COVID-19. About the research overall: COVID-19 samples from acute and convalescent phases originated in the United States, Italy and Spain. PBMCs, B-cell-depleted T cells, or T cells were the source of the cDNA or gDNA that made up the material.

The CDR3 has 13 amino acids. Germline V CDR1 and CDR2: MNHEY, SVGAGI. The V end was cut by 7 bases, the J end by 8 bases, with 17 bases between. Those enrolled, adults aged 18 to 89 years, came from some 23 US areas. In the authors' methods: Amplifying reference gene primers gave estimates of nucleated cell counts. The repertoire was sequenced with immunoSEQ multiplex PCR; TCRdb's copy has only in-frame clones and lacks some. D and trimming were read from the DNA, whereas the V and J calls and clone size are those reported in that table. The data hold about 430,000 clones, with roughly nine tenths observed a single time. This clone was observed a handful of times.

The J gene is TRBJ1-2, the V gene TRBV6-5; D not certain. The TCR sequence derives from a man aged 25-40 years who had recovered from COVID-19. The source material was PBMCs or T cells enriched from blood (not recorded which). This CDR3 reads CASTWTLGYGYTF. The CDR3 DNA sequence: TGTGCCAGCACCTGGACTCTAGGGTACGGCTACACCTTC.